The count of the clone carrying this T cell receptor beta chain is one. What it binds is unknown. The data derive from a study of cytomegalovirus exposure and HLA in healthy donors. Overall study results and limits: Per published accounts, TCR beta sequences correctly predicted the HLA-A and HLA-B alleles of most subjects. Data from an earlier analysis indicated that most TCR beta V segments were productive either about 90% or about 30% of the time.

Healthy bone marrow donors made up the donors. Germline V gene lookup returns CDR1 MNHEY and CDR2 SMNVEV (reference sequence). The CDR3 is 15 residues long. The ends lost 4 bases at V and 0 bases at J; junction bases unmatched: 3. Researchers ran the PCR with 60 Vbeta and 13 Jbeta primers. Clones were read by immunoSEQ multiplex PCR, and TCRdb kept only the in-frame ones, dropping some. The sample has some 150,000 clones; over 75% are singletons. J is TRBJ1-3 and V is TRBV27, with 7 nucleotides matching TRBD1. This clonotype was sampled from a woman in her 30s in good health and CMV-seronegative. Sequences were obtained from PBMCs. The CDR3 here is CASSSDRASGNTIYF. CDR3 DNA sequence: TGTGCCAGCAGTTCAGACAGGGCCTCTGGAAACACCATATATTTT.